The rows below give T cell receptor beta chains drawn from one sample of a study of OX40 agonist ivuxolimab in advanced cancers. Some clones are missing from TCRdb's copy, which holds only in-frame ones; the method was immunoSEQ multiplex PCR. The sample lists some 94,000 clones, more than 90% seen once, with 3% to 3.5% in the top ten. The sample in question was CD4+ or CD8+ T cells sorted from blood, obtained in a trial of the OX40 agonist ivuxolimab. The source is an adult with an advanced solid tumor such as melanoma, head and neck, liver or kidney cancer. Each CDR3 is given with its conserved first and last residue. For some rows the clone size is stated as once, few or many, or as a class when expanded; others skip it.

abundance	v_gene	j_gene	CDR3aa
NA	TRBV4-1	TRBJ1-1	CASSQEGGEAFF
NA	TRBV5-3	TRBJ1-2	CASYSTSGYGYTF
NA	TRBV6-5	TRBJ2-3	CASKGGSTDTQYF
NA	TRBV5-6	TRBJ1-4	CASSLAPGGAEKLFF
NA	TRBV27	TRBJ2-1	CASSFYRTPYNEQFF
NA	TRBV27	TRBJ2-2	CASSFDGSTGELFF
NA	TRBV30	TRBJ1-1	CASHTWTANTEAFF
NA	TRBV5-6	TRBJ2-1	CASSLGLAGSWSYNEQFF
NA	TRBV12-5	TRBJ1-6	CASGLGNSPLHF
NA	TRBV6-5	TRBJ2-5	CASGQETQYF
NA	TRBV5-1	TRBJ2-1	CASSLWRTNEQFF
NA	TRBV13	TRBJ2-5	CASSLRTQETQYF
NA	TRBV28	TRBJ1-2	CASSSGHTYGYTF
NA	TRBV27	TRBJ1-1	CASSSSDRNTEAFF
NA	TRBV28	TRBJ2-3	CASSFVRVELDTQYF
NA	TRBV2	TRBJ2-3	CASSEYRATDTQYF
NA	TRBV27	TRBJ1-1	CASSLGKNTEAFF
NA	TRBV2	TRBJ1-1	CASSEWGRGGDTEAFF
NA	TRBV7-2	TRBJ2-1	CASSLVGGIKNNEQFF
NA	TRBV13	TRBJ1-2	CASSFRVSDGYTF
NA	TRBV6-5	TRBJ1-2	CASGTGSYGYTF
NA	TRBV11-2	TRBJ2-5	CASSSRAGDQETQYF
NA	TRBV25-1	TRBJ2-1	CASSEGMGEQFF
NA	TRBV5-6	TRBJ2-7	CASSLGTYEQYF
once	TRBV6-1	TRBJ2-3	CASAWDTGGTDTQYF
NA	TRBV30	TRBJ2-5	CAWSDGETQYF
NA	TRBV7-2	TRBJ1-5	CASSLAPTGYSNQPQHF
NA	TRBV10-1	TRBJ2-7	CASSESTIRDLRRGEQYF
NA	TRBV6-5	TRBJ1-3	CASSPTGAGNTIYF
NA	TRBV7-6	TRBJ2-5	CASSQTPTAETQYF
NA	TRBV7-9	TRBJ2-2	CASSSIQGANTGELFF
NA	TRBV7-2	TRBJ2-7	CASSLVVGGVRSYEQYF
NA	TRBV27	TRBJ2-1	CASSLGWTSYNEQFF